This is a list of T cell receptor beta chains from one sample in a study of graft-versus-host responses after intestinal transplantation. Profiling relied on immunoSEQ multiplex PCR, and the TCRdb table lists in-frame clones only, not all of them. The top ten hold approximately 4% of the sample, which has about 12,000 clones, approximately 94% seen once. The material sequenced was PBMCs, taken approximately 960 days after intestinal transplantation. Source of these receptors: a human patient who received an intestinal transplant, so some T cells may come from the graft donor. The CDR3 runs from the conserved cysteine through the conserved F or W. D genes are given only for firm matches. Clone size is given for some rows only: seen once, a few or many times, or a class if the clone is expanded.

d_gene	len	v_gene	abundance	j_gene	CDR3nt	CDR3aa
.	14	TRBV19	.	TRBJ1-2	TGTGCCAGTAGTATAGATTTCGGGGAAAATGGCTACACCTTC	CASSIDFGENGYTF
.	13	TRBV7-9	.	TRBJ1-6	TGTGCCAGCAGCTTGGGAGACTATTCACCCCTCCACTTT	CASSLGDYSPLHF
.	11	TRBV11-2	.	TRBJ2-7	TGTGCCAGCAGCTTGGGTTTTGAGCAGTACTTC	CASSLGFEQYF
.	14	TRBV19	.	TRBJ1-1	TGTGCCAGTAGTATCAGGGGCGATGGGACTGAAGCTTTCTTT	CASSIRGDGTEAFF
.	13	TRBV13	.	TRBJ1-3	TGTGCCAGCATGGGAGGGGCTGGAAACACCATATATTTT	CASMGGAGNTIYF
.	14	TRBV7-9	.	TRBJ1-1	TGTGCCAGCAGCGGGGGGACACTGAACACTGAAGCTTTCTTT	CASSGGTLNTEAFF
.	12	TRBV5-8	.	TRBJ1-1	TGTGCCAGCAGCCATGGGTGGGATGAAGCTTTCTTT	CASSHGWDEAFF
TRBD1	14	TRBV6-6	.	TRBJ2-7	TGTGCCAGCAGTTACAGGACAGGGGCTTACGAGCAGTACTTC	CASSYRTGAYEQYF
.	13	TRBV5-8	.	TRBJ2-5	TGTGCCAGCAGCTTGTTAGGGTTAGAGACCCAGTACTTC	CASSLLGLETQYF
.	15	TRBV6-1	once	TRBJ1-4	TGTGCCAGCAGTGAATTAGGAGGGGACCGTCGGAAACTGTTTTTT	CASSELGGDRRKLFF
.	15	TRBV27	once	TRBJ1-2	TGTGCCAGCAGTTTAAGCCCCGGGACCCCTTATGGCTACACCTTC	CASSLSPGTPYGYTF
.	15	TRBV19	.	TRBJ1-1	TGTGCCAGTAGTATGAGGGTGGCCGTGAACACTGAAGCTTTCTTT	CASSMRVAVNTEAFF
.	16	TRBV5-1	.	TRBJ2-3	TGCGCCAGCAGCTTGGCCGGTCTTAAGGGCACAGATACGCAGTATTTT	CASSLAGLKGTDTQYF
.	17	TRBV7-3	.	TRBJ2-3	TGTGCCAGCAGCCCACCCCCGGGGGGCCTTAACACAGATACGCAGTATTTT	CASSPPPGGLNTDTQYF
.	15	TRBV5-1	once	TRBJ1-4	TGCGCCAGCAGCACCCTCCCGACCGGCGGAGAAAAACTGTTTTTT	CASSTLPTGGEKLFF
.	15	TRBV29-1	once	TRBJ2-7	TGCAGCGTTTGGGACGTCGAAACCTCCTGGGGCGAGCAGTACTTC	CSVWDVETSWGEQYF
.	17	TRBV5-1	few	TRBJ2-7	TGCGCCAGCAGCTTGTCAGGGCAACCCAGGAGCTCCTACGAGCAGTACTTC	CASSLSGQPRSSYEQYF
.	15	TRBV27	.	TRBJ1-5	TGTGCCAGCAGTTTAGGGGGGTATAGCAATCAGCCCCAGCATTTT	CASSLGGYSNQPQHF
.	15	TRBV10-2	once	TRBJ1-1	TGCGCCAGCAGTGAGAGGCGGACACTGAACACTGAAGCTTTCTTT	CASSERRTLNTEAFF
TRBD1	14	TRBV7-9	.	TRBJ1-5	TGTGCCAGCAGCTCGGACAGGGGTGGGCAGCCCCAGCATTTT	CASSSDRGGQPQHF
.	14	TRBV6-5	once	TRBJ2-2	TGTGCCAGCAGTTGGCAGGGTGGCACCGGGGAGCTGTTTTTT	CASSWQGGTGELFF
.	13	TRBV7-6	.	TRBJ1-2	TGTGCCAGCAGCCCCAACGGGGTGGTTGGCTACACCTTC	CASSPNGVVGYTF
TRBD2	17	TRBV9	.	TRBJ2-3	TGTGCCAGCAGCGCCGGAACTAGCGGGGGGCCTACAGATACGCAGTATTTT	CASSAGTSGGPTDTQYF
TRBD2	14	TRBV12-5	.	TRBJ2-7	TGTGCTAGTGGCCAACGGGGGGGCTCCTACGAGCAGTACTTC	CASGQRGGSYEQYF
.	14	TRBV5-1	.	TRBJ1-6	TGCGCCAGCAGCTTGGGGGAATTTAATTCACCCCTCCACTTT	CASSLGEFNSPLHF
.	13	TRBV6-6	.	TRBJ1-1	TGTGCCAGCAGTTACGGAACAAACACTGAAGCTTTCTTT	CASSYGTNTEAFF
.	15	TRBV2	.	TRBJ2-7	TGTGCCAGCAGTGACTGGGACGCCACAATCCAAGAGCAGTACTTC	CASSDWDATIQEQYF
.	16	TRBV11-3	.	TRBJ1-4	TGTGCCAGCAGCCCAGAGGACACCTCAACTAATGAAAAACTGTTTTTT	CASSPEDTSTNEKLFF
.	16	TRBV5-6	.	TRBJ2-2	TGTGCCAGCAGCTTGGCCCCGAGAGGGCAGGGCGGGGAGCTGTTTTTT	CASSLAPRGQGGELFF
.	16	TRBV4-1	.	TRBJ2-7	TGCGCCAGCAGCCAAGATTTGAGCGACAGATACTACGAGCAGTACTTC	CASSQDLSDRYYEQYF
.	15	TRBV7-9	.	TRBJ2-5	TGTGCCAGCAGCTTAGCCTTAGTGGGTGGAGAGACCCAGTACTTC	CASSLALVGGETQYF
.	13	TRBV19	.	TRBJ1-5	TGTGCCAGTAGTATTGGTCGGAGTCAGCCCCAGCATTTT	CASSIGRSQPQHF
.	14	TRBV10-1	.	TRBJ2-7	TGCGCCCGCGGCGGTCTAGGGGCATCCTACGAGCAGTACTTC	CARGGLGASYEQYF
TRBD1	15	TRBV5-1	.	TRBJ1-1	TGCGCCAGCAGACAAACCGGGACAGGGCTCACTGAAGCTTTCTTT	CASRQTGTGLTEAFF
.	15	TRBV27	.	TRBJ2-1	TGTGCCAGCAGTCAGGCCCCGGGGGTGTGGAATGAGCAGTTCTTC	CASSQAPGVWNEQFF
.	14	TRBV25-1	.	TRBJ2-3	TGTGCCAGCCGCTCCGTGGGTTTTGGAGATACGCAGTATTTT	CASRSVGFGDTQYF
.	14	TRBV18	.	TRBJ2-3	TGTGCCAGCTCACCACCGAGGAGCACAGATACGCAGTATTTT	CASSPPRSTDTQYF
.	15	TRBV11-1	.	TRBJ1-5	TGTGCCAGCAGCTTAGGGGGACACAGCAATCAGCCCCAGCATTTT	CASSLGGHSNQPQHF
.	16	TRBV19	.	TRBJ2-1	TGTGCCAGTAGTCCCCCGTGGAGGGTTCCCTACAATGAGCAGTTCTTC	CASSPPWRVPYNEQFF
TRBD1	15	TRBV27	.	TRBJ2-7	TGTGCCAGCAACCGGGACAGAACCCGTCCTGACGAGCAGTACTTC	CASNRDRTRPDEQYF
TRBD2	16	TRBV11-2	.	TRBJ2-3	TGTGCCAGCAGCTCCCTAGCGGGGGGCGACACAGATACGCAGTATTTT	CASSSLAGGDTDTQYF
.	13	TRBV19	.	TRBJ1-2	TGTGCCAGTAGTGGGGGGCACGGCTATGGCTACACCTTC	CASSGGHGYGYTF
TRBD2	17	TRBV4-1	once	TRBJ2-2	TGCGCCAGCAGCCAGGACTCCGGGACTATCAACACCGGGGAGCTGTTTTTT	CASSQDSGTINTGELFF
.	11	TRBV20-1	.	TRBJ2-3	TGCAGTGCTAGCCAACCTGATACGCAGTATTTT	CSASQPDTQYF
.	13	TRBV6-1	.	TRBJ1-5	TGTGCCAGCAGTCCGGATAGCAATCAGCCCCAGCATTTT	CASSPDSNQPQHF
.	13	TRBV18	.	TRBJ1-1	TGTGCCAGCTCACCACAGGGGACCACTGAAGCTTTCTTT	CASSPQGTTEAFF
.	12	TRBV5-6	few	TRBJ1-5	TGTGCCAGCAGCTTCTCGAATCAGCCCCAGCATTTT	CASSFSNQPQHF
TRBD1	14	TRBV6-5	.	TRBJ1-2	TGTGCCAGCAGGACAGGGGGCGCTTCCTATGGCTACACCTTC	CASRTGGASYGYTF
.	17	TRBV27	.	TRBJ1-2	TGTGCCAGCAGTTCAAAGTCCCCCCGGACAAAGACTGGTGGCTACACCTTC	CASSSKSPRTKTGGYTF
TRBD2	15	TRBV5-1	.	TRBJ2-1	TGCGCCAGCAGCCCCTGGGCTAGCGGGCCCAATGAGCAGTTCTTC	CASSPWASGPNEQFF
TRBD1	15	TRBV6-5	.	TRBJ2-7	TGTGCCAGCAGTTACCGGGACAGGGCCGCCTACGAGCAGTACTTC	CASSYRDRAAYEQYF
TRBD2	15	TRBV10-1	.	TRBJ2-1	TGCGCCAGCAGTGAGCGGCGGGGGGGTTTCAATGAGCAGTTCTTC	CASSERRGGFNEQFF
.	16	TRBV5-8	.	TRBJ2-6	TGTGCCAGCAGCCACGGTCGGACCTCTGGGGCCAACGTCCTGACTTTC	CASSHGRTSGANVLTF
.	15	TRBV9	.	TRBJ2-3	TGTGCCAGCAGCCTAGCCCCCTCTAGCACAGATACGCAGTATTTT	CASSLAPSSTDTQYF